This T cell receptor beta chain originates from a study of metastatic and nonmetastatic thyroid tumors. Study in general: From malignant and benign thyroid patients, repertoires in blood and in tumor or nodule tissue were compared.

All patients were untreated before thyroid surgery. Study findings and constraints: Reportedly, malignant thyroid tumors had significantly higher TCR beta diversity than benign nodules, in blood and tumor.

Authors' data handling: CDR3 was compared across clinicopathological groups, and the resulting differences were used to build a distant-metastasis classifier for papillary thyroid cancer. Via MiXCR, TCRdb re-called the PCR reads. These V and J calls originate from TCRdb's pipeline instead of the authors' own analysis. The sample shows about 13,000 clones, around 23% of them seen only once. Comment on this clone: Its matching antigen is unknown.

Per the germline V gene, CDR1 is DFQATT and CDR2 is SNEGSKA (reference sequence). The V gene lost 5 bases and the J gene lost 0 bases, with 17 bases spanning the gap. The CDR3 covers 15 residues. The chain employs TRBV20-1 and TRBJ2-7, with D perhaps matching TRBD2 (6 bases). This TCR was recovered from a male donor with papillary thyroid cancer or a benign thyroid nodule (not recorded which). Some clones in this sample may be carry-over from other donors' samples. Sequencing was done on a sample of blood. The CDR3, as DNA: TGCAGTGCTTCACGGGGACTTCTCAGCTCCTACGAGCAGTACTTC. It is translated as CSASRGLLSSYEQYF.